The clone carrying this T cell receptor beta chain was counted only a few times. Antigen specificity is unknown. This entry belongs to a study of T cell repertoires in cytomegalovirus infection. The study's findings and limits: Accumulated public TCR beta family frequency recognized individuals carrying CMV together with the relevant HLA. In two of eight donors, the top clonotype was HLA-C-restricted CMV-specific.

One entry per CDR3 protein results from TCRdb running MiXCR on the reads. The sample contains fewer than 850,000 distinct CDR3 sequences, 25% to 35% of which appear only once. CDR1 is MNHNY, CDR2 SVGAGI, per germline (reference sequence). The CDR3 is 16 amino acids. V was pared by 0 bases and J by 1 base, with 12 bases between. This receptor was identified in a human donor in good health (CMV status not recorded). Some clones in this sample may be carry-over from other donors' samples. The chain carries TRBV6-6 and TRBJ1-1, with unresolved D. The sequencing used cultured CD8+ T cells from PBMCs, collected from culture after CMV antigen stimulation. The DNA for the CDR3 is TGTGCCAGCAGTTACTCACTTCTTCAATCGAACACTGAAGCTTTCTTT. It encodes CASSYSLLQSNTEAFF.